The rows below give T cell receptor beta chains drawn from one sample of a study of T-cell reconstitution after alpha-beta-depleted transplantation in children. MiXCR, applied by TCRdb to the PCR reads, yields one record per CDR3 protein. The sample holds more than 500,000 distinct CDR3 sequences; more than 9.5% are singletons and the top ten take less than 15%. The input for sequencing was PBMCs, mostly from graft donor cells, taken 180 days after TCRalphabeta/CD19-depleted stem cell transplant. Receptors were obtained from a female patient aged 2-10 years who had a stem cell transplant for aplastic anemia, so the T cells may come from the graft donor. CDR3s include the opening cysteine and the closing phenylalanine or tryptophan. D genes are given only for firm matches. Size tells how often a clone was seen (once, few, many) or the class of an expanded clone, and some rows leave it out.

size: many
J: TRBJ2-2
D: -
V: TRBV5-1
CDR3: CASSLVGRIMNTGELFF
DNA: TGCGCCAGCAGCTTGGTGGGACGCATTATGAACACCGGGGAGCTGTTTTTT

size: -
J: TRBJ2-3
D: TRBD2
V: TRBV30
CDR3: CAWGTSGRAFADTQYF
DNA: TGTGCCTGGGGGACTAGCGGGAGGGCCTTTGCAGATACGCAGTATTTT

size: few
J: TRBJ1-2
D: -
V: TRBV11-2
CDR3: CASSPSWGANGYTF
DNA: TGTGCCAGCAGCCCCAGTTGGGGGGCTAATGGCTACACCTTC

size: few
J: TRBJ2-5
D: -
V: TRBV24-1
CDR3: CATSDPAWKGVEQETQYF
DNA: TGTGCCACCAGTGATCCGGCCTGGAAAGGAGTGGAGCAAGAGACCCAGTACTTC

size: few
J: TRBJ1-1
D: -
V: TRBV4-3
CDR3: CASSQEAVLRGNTEAFF
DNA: TGCGCCAGCAGCCAAGAGGCTGTGCTAAGGGGTAACACTGAAGCTTTCTTT

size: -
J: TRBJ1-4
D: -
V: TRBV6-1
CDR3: CASSQGPGRYEKLFF
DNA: TGTGCCAGCAGCCAAGGGCCGGGGCGGTATGAAAAACTGTTTTTT

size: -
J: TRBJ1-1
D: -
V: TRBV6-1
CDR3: CASSTGTLNTEAFF
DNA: TGTGCCAGCAGTACAGGGACGTTGAACACTGAAGCTTTCTTT

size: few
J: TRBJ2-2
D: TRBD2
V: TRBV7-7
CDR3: CASSLGGGGTNTGELFF
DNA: TGTGCCAGCAGCTTAGGAGGCGGGGGTACGAACACCGGGGAGCTGTTTTTT

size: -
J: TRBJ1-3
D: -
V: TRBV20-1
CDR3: CSARYLLLGSGNTIYF
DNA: TGCAGTGCTAGGTACCTCCTCCTGGGCTCTGGAAACACCATATATTTT

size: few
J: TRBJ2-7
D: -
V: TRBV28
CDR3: CASNSVYEQYF
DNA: TGTGCCAGCAATAGCGTTTACGAGCAGTACTTC

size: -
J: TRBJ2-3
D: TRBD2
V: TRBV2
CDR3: CASRGLAGKWADTQYF
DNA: TGTGCCAGCAGGGGACTAGCGGGGAAGTGGGCAGATACGCAGTATTTT

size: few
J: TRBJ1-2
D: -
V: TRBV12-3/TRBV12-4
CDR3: CASSFLAGESHGYTF
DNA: -

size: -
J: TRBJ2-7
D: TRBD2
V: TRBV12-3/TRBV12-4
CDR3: CASSMSGRNTYEQYF
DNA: TGTGCCAGCAGTATGAGCGGGAGGAATACTTACGAGCAGTACTTC

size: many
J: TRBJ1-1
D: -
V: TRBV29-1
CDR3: CSVEDGSANTEAFF
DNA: TGCAGCGTTGAAGATGGCTCAGCGAACACTGAAGCTTTCTTT

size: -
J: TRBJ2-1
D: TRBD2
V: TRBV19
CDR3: CASRPTSGVYNEQFF
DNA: TGTGCCAGTAGGCCTACTAGCGGCGTCTACAATGAGCAGTTCTTC

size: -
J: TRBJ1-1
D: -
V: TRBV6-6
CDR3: CAGRAPSGTEAFF
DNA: TGTGCCGGACGGGCCCCCAGCGGCACTGAAGCTTTCTTT

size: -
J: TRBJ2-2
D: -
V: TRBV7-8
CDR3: CASSLALFGPSRAGELFF
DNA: TGTGCCAGCAGCTTAGCCCTGTTTGGACCCTCGAGGGCCGGGGAGCTGTTTTTT

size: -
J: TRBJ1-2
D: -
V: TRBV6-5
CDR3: CASSFRGYGYTF
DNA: TGTGCCAGCAGTTTCAGGGGTTATGGCTACACCTTC

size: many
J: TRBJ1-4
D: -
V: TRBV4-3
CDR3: CASSQFTTGRGDEKLFF
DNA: TGCGCCAGCAGCCAGTTCACAACGGGAAGGGGAGATGAAAAACTGTTTTTT

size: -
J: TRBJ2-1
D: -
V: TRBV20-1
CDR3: CSASPGNSYNEQFF
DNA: TGCAGTGCTAGTCCAGGGAACTCCTACAATGAGCAGTTCTTC

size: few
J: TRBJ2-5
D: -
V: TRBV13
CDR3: CASSGWKAETQYF
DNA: TGTGCCAGCAGCGGTTGGAAGGCCGAGACCCAGTACTTC

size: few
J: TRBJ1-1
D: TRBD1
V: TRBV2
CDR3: CASRGDRGWTEAFF
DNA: TGTGCCAGCAGAGGGGACAGGGGGTGGACTGAAGCTTTCTTT

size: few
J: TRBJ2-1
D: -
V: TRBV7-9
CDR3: CASMAATGYYNEQFF
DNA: TGTGCCAGCATGGCGGCCACAGGGTACTACAATGAGCAGTTCTTC

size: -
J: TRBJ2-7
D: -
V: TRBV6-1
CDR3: CASSLLAERGKPYEQYF
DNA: TGTGCCAGCAGCCTTCTAGCGGAGAGGGGGAAACCCTACGAGCAGTACTTC

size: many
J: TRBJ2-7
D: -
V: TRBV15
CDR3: CATSRDRGYEQYF
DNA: TGTGCCACCAGCAGAGATAGAGGGTACGAGCAGTACTTC

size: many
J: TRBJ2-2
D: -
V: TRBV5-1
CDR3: CASSFNGGNTGELFF
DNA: TGCGCCAGCAGCTTTAACGGTGGCAACACCGGGGAGCTGTTTTTT

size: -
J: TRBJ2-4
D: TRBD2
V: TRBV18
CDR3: CASSPPVVAGKSPQAKNIQYF
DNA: TGTGCCAGCTCACCACCCGTGGTAGCGGGGAAGTCACCACAAGCCAAAAACATTCAGTACTTC

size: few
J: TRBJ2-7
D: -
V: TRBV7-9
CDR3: CASSLAEGVSYEQYF
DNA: TGTGCCAGCAGCTTAGCGGAGGGCGTCTCCTACGAGCAGTACTTC

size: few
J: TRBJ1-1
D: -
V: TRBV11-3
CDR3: CASSFGRQGAGDTEAFF
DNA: TGTGCCAGCAGCTTCGGTCGGCAGGGCGCAGGGGACACTGAAGCTTTCTTT

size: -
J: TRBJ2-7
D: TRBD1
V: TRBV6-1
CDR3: CASTIYRGYEQYF
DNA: TGTGCCAGTACCATCTACAGGGGGTACGAGCAGTACTTC

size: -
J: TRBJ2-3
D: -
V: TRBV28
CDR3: CASTSGPPDTQYF
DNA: TGTGCCAGCACCTCGGGTCCCCCAGATACGCAGTATTTT

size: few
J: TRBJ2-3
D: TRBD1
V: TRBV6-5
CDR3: CASSYSSRGITDTQYF
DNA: TGTGCCAGCAGTTACTCGAGCAGGGGGATAACAGATACGCAGTATTTT

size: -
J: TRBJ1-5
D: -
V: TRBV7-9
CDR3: CASSSGRRGSNQPQHF
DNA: TGTGCCAGCAGCTCCGGGCGGAGGGGCAGCAATCAGCCCCAGCATTTT

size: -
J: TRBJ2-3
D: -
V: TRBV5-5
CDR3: CASSRRTGRGADTQYF
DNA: TGTGCCAGCAGCCGCCGGACAGGGAGGGGAGCAGATACGCAGTATTTT